These 30 T cell receptor beta chains share one sample of origin, sequenced in a study of CD8+CD57+ T cells in acquired aplastic anemia. Patients picked for sequencing had shown CD8+CD57+ cell expansion detected by flow cytometry. Genomic DNA templated the TCR beta VDJ and CDR3 profiling. TCRdb processed the reads anew with MiXCR; each CDR3 protein has one entry. The sample gives about 200,000 distinct CDR3 sequences, 65% of which show up once; around 50% is in the top ten. Sequencing input: sorted CD4+, CD8+, or CD8+CD57+ T cells (not recorded which) from PBMCs. These receptor sequences come from a human donor with aplastic anemia.

The V gene is TRBV20-1, the J gene TRBJ1-2, with a weak D call TRBD1 (5 bases). This CDR3 contains 15 residues. Germline CDR1 is DFQATT and CDR2 is SNEGSKA (reference sequence). V shed 1 base and J shed 6 bases, with 18 bases lying between them. The CDR3 sequence is CSARVRGGLSHGYTF. As DNA, the CDR3 is TGCAGTGCTAGAGTTCGGGGGGGACTCTCCCATGGCTACACCTTC.

This chain joins TRBV12-1 and TRBJ1-3. TRBV12-1 is classified as a pseudogene. CDR3 length: 13 amino acids. CDR3 DNA: TGTGCCAGCAGCTTGGCGACGCGGGACACCATATATTTT. Translating gives CASSLATRDTIYF.

V and J are TRBV7-9 and TRBJ2-1, with 10 bases aligning to TRBD1. CDR3 length: 16 residues. Looked up from germline, CDR1 is SEHNR and CDR2 is FQNEAQ (reference sequence). Trimming removed 4 bases from V and 8 bases from J; junction bases left unmatched: 11. The CDR3 loop is CASSWGGQGWKDEQFF. CDR3 sequence (DNA): TGTGCCAGCAGCTGGGGGGGACAGGGGTGGAAGGATGAGCAGTTCTTC.

V is TRBV19 and J is TRBJ1-6; a weak D match, TRBD1 (6 bases). V was shortened by 3 bases and J by 6 bases, with 9 bases between the two germline ends. The CDR3 runs to 14 residues. The germline gives CDR1 LNHDA, CDR2 SQIVND (reference sequence). CDR3 sequence: CASSMGRGNSPLHF. CDR3 DNA sequence: TGTGCCAGTAGTATGGGCAGGGGTAATTCACCCCTCCACTTT. The full variable domain, with the rest looked up from reference TRBV19 and TRBJ1-6, is DGGITQSPKYLFRKEGQNVTLSCEQNLNHDAMYWYRQDPGQGLRLIYYSQIVNDFQKGDIAEGYSVSREKKESFPLTVTSAQKNPTAFYLCASSMGRGNSPLHFGNGTRLTVT.

The chain is built from TRBV6-4 and TRBJ2-2; D might be TRBD2 (6 bases). Germline-derived CDR1 and CDR2 are MRHNA and SNTAGT. The CDR3 has 16 residues. Trimming cost V 0 bases and J 0 bases, with 8 bases left between them. The CDR3 loop reads CASSDSRGANTGELFF. CDR3 bases: TGTGCCAGCAGTGACTCGCGGGGAGCGAACACCGGGGAGCTGTTTTTT.

V gene TRBV12-3 or TRBV12-4 combines with J gene TRBJ2-7; the D is unclear. This CDR3 has 14 amino acids. V dropped 2 bases and J dropped 2 bases, with 10 bases sitting between them. Here the CDR3 DNA reads TGTGCCAGCAGTTTAAGGCTAGGCGCCTACGAGCAGTACTTC. Translation gives CASSLRLGAYEQYF.

This clonotype has a handful of counts. This sequence joins TRBV10-1 and TRBJ2-6; 7 bases are a match to TRBD2. Germline-derived CDR1 and CDR2 are WNHNN and SYGVQD (reference sequence). The CDR3 runs 14 residues. Trimming at V came to 6 bases and at J to 2 bases, leaving 1 base not matched to a gene. CDR3 nucleotides: TGCGCCAGCAGCGGGACTACTGGGGCCAACGTCCTGACTTTC. This encodes CASSGTTGANVLTF.

The rearrangement joins TRBV20-1 to TRBJ1-1; D possibly corresponds to TRBD1 (5 bases). The germline V gene has CDR1 DFQATT and CDR2 SNEGSKA (reference sequence). V was shortened by 3 bases and J by 2 bases, with 13 bases between the two germline ends. CDR3 length equals 14 residues. The CDR3 DNA sequence: TGCAGTGCTAGCCGGGACGTAGTCAACACTGAAGCTTTCTTT. This translates into CSASRDVVNTEAFF.

This chain uses TRBV10-3 with TRBJ1-2; TRBD1 matches at 7 bases. Losses at the gene ends were 3 bases for V and 6 bases for J; bases not matched to a gene: 10. The length of the CDR3 is 15 residues. Germline-derived CDR1 and CDR2 are ENHRY and SYGVKD. The CDR3 region is CAISDRGGGHDGYTF. CDR3 nucleotide sequence: TGTGCCATCAGTGACAGGGGGGGAGGTCACGATGGCTACACCTTC.

Notes on this clonotype: A read error may produce the germline difference seen at one junction end. This chain uses TRBV9 with TRBJ1-6, with a weak D call TRBD1 (6 bases). The CDR3 has 12 amino acids. Germline V gene data show CDR1 as SGDLS and CDR2 as YYNGEE. The CDR3 loop reads CANSVQGSPLHF. CDR3 in DNA: TGTGCCAACAGCGTACAGGGATCACCCCTCCACTTT.

This clonotype appeared a few times. This chain joins TRBV7-8 and TRBJ1-6; D unclear. Between the trimmed V and J ends, which lost 0 bases and 5 bases, there was a span of 14 bases. Germline V gives CDR1 SGHVS, CDR2 FQNEAQ. This CDR3 spans 17 amino acids. Here the CDR3 DNA reads TGTGCCAGCAGCTTAGCGTACCAGCTTTTCGATAATTCACCCCTCCACTTT. Residues: CASSLAYQLFDNSPLHF.

This rearrangement joins TRBV2 to TRBJ2-6; no definite D call. The V end lost 0 bases, the J end lost 4 bases, and 7 bases lay between the germline ends. Germline values: CDR1 SNHLY, CDR2 FYNNEI. The CDR3 is made up of 15 amino acids. This CDR3 is CASSEASTGANVLTF. CDR3 DNA sequence: TGTGCCAGCAGTGAAGCTAGTACGGGGGCCAACGTCCTGACTTTC.

V usage is TRBV20-1 and J usage is TRBJ1-2; 7 bases are shared with TRBD1. V gave up 1 base and J gave up 1 base; unmatched junction bases: 6. The CDR3 has 15 amino acids. CDR1 is DFQATT, CDR2 SNEGSKA, per germline (reference sequence). CDR3: CSARVLDRDNYGYTF. The DNA of the CDR3 is TGCAGTGCTAGAGTGCTAGACAGGGATAACTATGGCTACACCTTC.

The chain recombines TRBV3-1 with TRBJ2-5, with 9 bases fitting TRBD1. Germline CDR1 reads LGHDT; CDR2 reads YNNKEL (reference sequence). This CDR3 comprises 16 residues. V lost 3 bases, J lost 4 bases, and 9 bases stayed unmatched. Here the CDR3 DNA reads TGTGCCAGCAGCCATGCCAGGACAGGGGCAAGAGAGACCCAGTACTTC. Its protein is CASSHARTGARETQYF.

The genes are TRBV9 and TRBJ2-2; 8 bases map to TRBD2. Germline V gene sequence: CDR1 SGDLS, CDR2 YYNGEE. The CDR3 contains 16 residues. V lost 4 bases, J lost 7 bases, and 12 bases stayed unmatched. The CDR3: CASSPSAGAQGGELFF. The CDR3 coding sequence is TGTGCCAGCAGCCCATCAGCGGGGGCTCAGGGCGGGGAGCTGTTTTTT.

In this sample, this clonotype turned up once. This chain links TRBV5-1 with TRBJ2-5; TRBD1 aligns across 8 bases. Germline V gene sequence: CDR1 SGHRS, CDR2 YFSETQ. This CDR3 spans 13 amino acids. The V and J ends lost 7 bases and 5 bases, in that order; junction bases with no gene match: 7. CDR3 nucleotide sequence: TGCGCCAGCGGGCAGGGGGCGGGCGAGACCCAGTACTTC. It specifies CASGQGAGETQYF.

On this clonotype: It may be a read error: a sequence one base away is much more abundant. This CDR3 reads CASSPAGGYGYTF. The DNA of the CDR3 is TGTGCCAGCAGCCCCGCAGGGGGCTATGGCTACACCTTC. This chain links TRBV7-9 with TRBJ1-2; 7 nucleotides align to TRBD1. Germline V gene lookup returns CDR1 SEHNR and CDR2 FQNEAQ (reference sequence). This CDR3 region has 13 residues. V trimming: 5 bases; J trimming: 4 bases; junction bases outside the gene matches: 4.

The J gene is TRBJ1-5, the V gene TRBV2; a possible D gene is TRBD1 (5 bases). V lost 4 bases and J 7 bases, leaving 17 bases between the germline ends. This CDR3 is built from 15 residues. Germline CDR1 SNHLY, CDR2 FYNNEI. This CDR3 reads CASSGGVLLRQPQHF. CDR3 bases: TGTGCCAGCAGTGGGGGCGTGCTGCTGCGGCAGCCCCAGCATTTT.

The chain's CDR3 is CSASTSGRTGELFF. CDR3 sequence (DNA): TGCAGTGCTTCGACTAGCGGTAGGACCGGGGAGCTGTTTTTT. This chain uses TRBV20-1 with TRBJ2-2, with 9 bases fitting TRBD2. CDR3 length equals 14 residues. V shed 5 bases, J shed 5 bases, and the junction held 6 bases outside the gene matches. Germline CDR1 DFQATT, CDR2 SNEGSKA (reference sequence).

The chain links TRBV29-1 to TRBJ2-7; D ambiguous. Trimming removed 4 bases at V and 3 bases at J, with 19 bases between. Per the germline V gene, CDR1 is SQVTM and CDR2 is ANQGSEA. The CDR3 is made up of 15 amino acids. Here the CDR3 DNA reads TGCAGCGTTGTTGTGGGTCACGGGTTGGACTACGAGCAGTACTTC. Protein: CSVVVGHGLDYEQYF.

The sample holds many counts of this clonotype. The chain uses TRBV6-2 or TRBV6-3 and TRBJ2-1; the match to TRBD1 covers 7 bases. The CDR3 is 15 amino acids. Germline CDR1 MNHEY, CDR2 SVGEGT. The trim removed 6 bases at V and 6 bases at J, leaving 11 bases unmatched. CDR3: CASRESLNRGNEQFF. In nucleotides, the CDR3 is TGTGCCAGCAGAGAAAGCCTTAACAGGGGCAATGAGCAGTTCTTC.

This clonotype was observed a single time. The gene calls are TRBV4-1 and TRBJ2-7; no firm D call. Looked up from germline, CDR1 is MGHRA and CDR2 is YSYEKL. The CDR3 sequence is 14 residues long. V was trimmed by 4 bases and J by 0 bases, leaving 10 bases between them. The CDR3 loop is CASSRETSSYEQYF. CDR3 nucleotides: TGCGCCAGCAGCCGGGAAACGAGCTCCTACGAGCAGTACTTC.

This chain links TRBV2 with TRBJ1-5; D uncertain. V lost 2 bases and J lost 1, with 9 bases in between. This CDR3 is 15 amino acids long. CDR1 and CDR2 from the germline V gene are SNHLY and FYNNEI. The CDR3 loop is CASSEREMSNQPQHF. The CDR3 DNA reads as TGTGCCAGCAGTGAAAGGGAGATGAGCAATCAGCCCCAGCATTTT.

The J gene is TRBJ2-1, the V gene TRBV7-8; tentatively, D is TRBD2 (6 bases). This CDR3 is built from 16 residues. Looked up from germline, CDR1 is SGHVS and CDR2 is FQNEAQ. With 3 bases removed from V and 4 bases from J, the gap between germline ends came to 16 bases. This chain's CDR3 is CASSFTSGPSYNEQFF. CDR3 DNA sequence: TGTGCCAGCAGCTTTACCAGCGGGCCCTCTTACAATGAGCAGTTCTTC.

V gene TRBV4-1 combines with J gene TRBJ1-2; no clear D gene. Trimming removed 3 bases at V and 2 bases at J, with 19 bases between. The CDR3 totals 17 residues. The V gene's germline CDR1 is MGHRA and CDR2 YSYEKL. The CDR3 DNA is TGCGCCAGCAGCCACGATGTAGGACGGTCACTAAACTATGGCTACACCTTC. Amino acid sequence: CASSHDVGRSLNYGYTF.

Ten or more counts support this clonotype. The rearrangement links TRBV12-3 or TRBV12-4 to TRBJ2-3; 8 nucleotides match TRBD2. The CDR3 extends over 16 amino acids. The trim removed 6 bases at V and 2 bases at J, leaving 10 bases unmatched. The CDR3 protein is CASSPGGGGVTDTQYF. The CDR3 DNA sequence: TGTGCCAGCAGCCCGGGGGGGGGGGGAGTCACAGATACGCAGTATTTT.

The chain recombines TRBV24-1 with TRBJ1-6; D possibly corresponds to TRBD1 (5 bases). V was clipped by 7 bases and J by 7 bases, with 10 bases between them. CDR1 is KGHDR, CDR2 SFDVKD, per germline. This CDR3 contains 13 residues. The CDR3 DNA sequence: TGTGCCACCAGCAGGGATGGGAATTCACCCCTCCACTTT. The encoded protein is CATSRDGNSPLHF.

Only a few counts were recorded for this clonotype. This chain joins TRBV19 and TRBJ2-1; D not resolved. V lost 4 bases and J 3 bases, leaving 7 bases between the germline ends. The CDR3 totals 13 residues. Germline CDR1 is LNHDA and CDR2 is SQIVND (reference sequence). The CDR3 sequence is CASSSSLYNEQFF. The CDR3 DNA follows: TGTGCCAGTAGTAGTTCGCTCTACAATGAGCAGTTCTTC.

V gene TRBV7-6 combines with J gene TRBJ2-6, with 9 nucleotides matching TRBD1. CDR1 and CDR2 from the germline V gene are SGHVS and FNYEAQ. After removal of 5 bases from V and 0 bases from J, the junction contained 5 bases not matched to a gene. This CDR3 has 17 amino acids. The CDR3 protein is CASSMGQGTSGANVLTF. The CDR3 DNA reads as TGTGCCAGCAGCATGGGACAGGGTACCTCTGGGGCCAACGTCCTGACTTTC.

The chain is built from TRBV24-1 and TRBJ1-5, with D possibly matching TRBD1 (5 bases). V lost 0 bases and J lost 11, with 7 bases in between. The CDR3 length is 12 residues. Germline V gives CDR1 KGHDR, CDR2 SFDVKD. CDR3 region: CATSDLTGAQHF. For the CDR3, the DNA is TGTGCCACCAGTGATTTGACGGGGGCCCAGCATTTT.